This T cell receptor beta chain appears in the sequencing data of a study of T cell clones after liver transplantation. Study background: Post-transplant blood was tracked for graft-donor-reactive T cell clones identified in a pre-transplant mixed lymphocyte reaction. Draws occurred before transplant, before withdrawal, and after complete or failed withdrawal. General observations from the study: Donor-reactive sequences fell more than third party-reactive ones, suggesting partial deletion. Post-transplant, graft-donor-reactive CD4 TCRbeta sequences in blood dropped significantly in most of the 8 subjects.

About this clone itself: Its specificity is unknown.

Clones were read by immunoSEQ multiplex PCR, and TCRdb kept only the in-frame ones, dropping some. This table holds fewer than 65,000 clones, around 70% found once. This receptor was taken from a human patient who received a liver transplant. Certain T cells may be donor cells from the graft. The sample was CD4+ T cells from blood, taken at the 22-month timepoint.

The CDR3 bases are TGTGCCAGCAGTCTCGACAGGGCCCCAACTAATGAAAAACTGTTTTTT. Its protein product is CASSLDRAPTNEKLFF. The chain employs TRBV27 and TRBJ1-4, with 7 bases identical to TRBD1. CDR1 and CDR2 from the germline V gene are MNHEY and SMNVEV (reference sequence). The CDR3 extends over 16 amino acids. The junction had 6 bases not matched to a gene; V was cut back by 5 bases and J by 0 bases. The full variable domain, its missing parts supplied by reference TRBV27 and TRBJ1-4, is EAQVTQNPRYLITVTGKKLTVTCSQNMNHEYMSWYRQDPGLGLRQIYYSMNVEVTDKGDVPEGYKVSRKEKRNFPLILESPSPNQTSLYFCASSLDRAPTNEKLFFGSGTQLSVL.